This passage covers 13 T cell receptor beta chains from one sample sequenced in a study of T cells in Graves' hyperthyroidism and ophthalmopathy. The source material, RNA transcripts, was used to amplify TCR beta CDR3 regions. The study used the HTBI primer set for a first-round RT-PCR of the TCR CDR3. Via MiXCR, TCRdb re-called the multiplex PCR reads, giving one row per CDR3 protein. The sample shows some 270,000 distinct CDR3 sequences, roughly 13% of them seen only once. The sample comprised blood. The receptors here all came from a woman aged 40 to 50 with Graves' hyperthyroidism.

This clonotype was picked up many times. The rearrangement joins TRBV28 to TRBJ2-7; 9 bases line up with TRBD1. The CDR3 sequence is 15 residues long. J lost 5 bases, V lost 6 bases, and 11 bases had no gene match. CDR1 is MDHEN, CDR2 SYDVKM, per germline. CDR3 nucleotide sequence: TGTGCCAGCAGCTCCCTAGGGGACAGGGCCCACGAGCAGTACTTC. This codes for CASSSLGDRAHEQYF. The full variable domain, in which reference TRBV28 and TRBJ2-7 provide the parts outside the CDR3, is DVKVTQSSRYLVKRTGEKVFLECVQDMDHENMFWYRQDPGLGLRLIYFSYDVKMKEKGDIPEGYSVSREKKERFSLILESASTNQTSMYLCASSSLGDRAHEQYFGPGTRLTVT.

This chain uses TRBV28 with TRBJ1-1, with 10 bases matching TRBD1. The CDR3 runs 14 residues. CDR1 and CDR2 (germline): MDHEN, SYDVKM. V lost 6 bases to trimming and J lost 3 bases; unmatched junction nucleotides: 4. For the CDR3, the DNA is TGTGCCAGCAGGGGGACAGGGGTCCACACTGAAGCTTTCTTT. Its translation is CASRGTGVHTEAFF.

In this sample, this clonotype turned up many times. The rearrangement uses TRBV18 and TRBJ1-1; the D is unclear. The CDR3 has 14 amino acids. The germline V gene encodes CDR1 KGHSH and CDR2 LQKENI. V lost 2 bases and J 0 bases, leaving 7 bases between the germline ends. CDR3 DNA sequence: TGTGCCAGCTCACCAGAGCTGATGAACACTGAAGCTTTCTTT. Protein: CASSPELMNTEAFF.

This clonotype showed up many times. The chain has TRBV7-9 and TRBJ1-4, with TRBD1 matching over 8 bases. The ends lost 4 bases at V and 6 bases at J; junction bases unmatched: 4. Germline assignment: CDR1 SEHNR and CDR2 FQNEAQ (reference sequence). The CDR3 is 14 amino acids. The DNA for the CDR3 is TGTGCCAGCAGCTGGGCAGGGGGCGATGAAAAACTGTTTTTT. It yields the protein CASSWAGGDEKLFF. The full variable domain, with the rest looked up from reference TRBV7-9 and TRBJ1-4, is DTGVSQNPRHKITKRGQNVTFRCDPISEHNRLYWYRQTLGQGPEFLTYFQNEAQLEKSRLLSDRFSAERPKGSFSTLEIQRTEQGDSAMYLCASSWAGGDEKLFFGSGTQLSVL.

This clonotype has a count of ten or more. The chain recombines TRBV2 with TRBJ2-1; D is undetermined. The germline gives CDR1 SNHLY, CDR2 FYNNEI. The CDR3 contains 14 residues. The V end lost 6 bases, the J end lost 9 bases, and 18 bases lay between the germline ends. The CDR3 loop reads CASSPTSTLSEQFF. The CDR3 bases are TGTGCCAGCAGCCCGACCAGCACCCTCAGTGAGCAGTTCTTC. Full variable domain (missing parts from reference TRBV2 and TRBJ2-1): EPEVTQTPSHQVTQMGQEVILRCVPISNHLYFYWYRQILGQKVEFLVSFYNNEISEKSEIFDDQFSVERPDGSNFTLKIRSTKLEDSAMYFCASSPTSTLSEQFFGPGTRLTVL.

This clonotype was seen ten or more times. The V call is TRBV24-1, the J call TRBJ2-5, with TRBD1 as a possible D gene (6 bases). The germline V gene has CDR1 KGHDR and CDR2 SFDVKD. The CDR3 is 16 amino acids. V was cut by 4 bases and J by 5 bases, with 19 bases left in between. The CDR3 sequence: CATSDWGQGGGETQYF. The CDR3 nucleotides are TGTGCCACCAGTGACTGGGGGCAGGGTGGCGGGGAGACCCAGTACTTC.

This clonotype was seen many times. This chain connects TRBV12-3 or TRBV12-4 to TRBJ2-3; 7 positions agree with TRBD2. There are 18 residues in the CDR3. V was clipped by 5 bases and J by 1 base; unmatched bases: 15. DNA of the CDR3: TGTGCCAGCAGTGGACTGGCGGGAGATCGAAGGGGCACAGATACGCAGTATTTT. Its protein product is CASSGLAGDRRGTDTQYF.

This clonotype was seen repeatedly, ten times or more. In DNA form, the CDR3 reads TGTGCCAGCAGAGACCGGGACAGGGTTAACACCGGGGAGCTGTTTTTT. Translating it yields CASRDRDRVNTGELFF. This sequence joins TRBV6-1 and TRBJ2-2; 9 bases match TRBD1. Unmatched junction bases numbered 7, after V lost 6 bases and J lost 2 bases. This CDR3 contains 16 residues. Germline V gives CDR1 MNHNS, CDR2 SASEGT.

This clonotype occurred many times. The rearrangement joins TRBV28 to TRBJ2-7, with D unresolved. V was pared by 7 bases and J by 2 bases, with 15 bases between. Per germline, CDR1 MDHEN and CDR2 SYDVKM. This CDR3 is 14 amino acids long. The CDR3 nucleotides read TGTGCCAGCAAAAAGCCCAATTCCCCCTACGAGCAGTACTTC. This sequence encodes CASKKPNSPYEQYF. The complete variable domain, with remaining parts taken from reference TRBV28 and TRBJ2-7, reads DVKVTQSSRYLVKRTGEKVFLECVQDMDHENMFWYRQDPGLGLRLIYFSYDVKMKEKGDIPEGYSVSREKKERFSLILESASTNQTSMYLCASKKPNSPYEQYFGPGTRLTVT.

Ten or more counts support this clonotype. The chain carries TRBV7-6 and TRBJ2-5, with D hard to call. Germline V lookup: CDR1 SGHVS, CDR2 FNYEAQ. V was cut by 5 bases and J by 5 bases, with 18 bases left in between. This CDR3 contains 15 residues. CDR3 nucleotide sequence: TGTGCCAGCAGCCGCAGGCTGTGGTTCGAGGAGACCCAGTACTTC. Its translation: CASSRRLWFEETQYF. Full variable domain (outside the CDR3, taken from reference TRBV7-6 and TRBJ2-5): GAGVSQSPRYKVTKRGQDVALRCDPISGHVSLYWYRQALGQGPEFLTYFNYEAQQDKSGLPNDRFSAERPEGSISTLTIQRTEQRDSAMYRCASSRRLWFEETQYFGPGTRLLVL.

The V call is TRBV18, the J call TRBJ2-5; TRBD1 matches at 8 bases. This CDR3 region has 16 residues. Germline CDR1 KGHSH, CDR2 LQKENI. The ends lost 0 bases at V and 2 bases at J; junction bases unmatched: 5. The CDR3 loop is CASSPPGRGPQETQYF. Written as DNA, the CDR3 is TGTGCCAGCTCACCACCTGGCAGGGGGCCTCAAGAGACCCAGTACTTC. Based on the CDR3 plus reference TRBV18 and TRBJ2-5, the full variable domain is NAGVMQNPRHLVRRRGQEARLRCSPMKGHSHVYWYRQLPEEGLKFMVYLQKENIIDESGMPKERFSAEFPKEGPSILRIQQVVRGDSAAYFCASSPPGRGPQETQYFGPGTRLLVL.

This clonotype was counted at least ten times. This rearrangement joins TRBV11-2 to TRBJ2-5, with a weak D call TRBD2 (6 bases). Germline CDR1 is SGHAT and CDR2 is FQNNGV. The CDR3 runs to 16 residues. V lost 7 bases, J lost 4 bases, and 22 bases lay in between. The CDR3, as DNA: TGTGCCAGCAACGAAGGGGTCCGGGGAGGAGGAGAGACCCAGTACTTC. Its translation is CASNEGVRGGGETQYF.

CDR3 bases: TGTGCCAGCCTCGGGGGGCAGTACCAAGAGACCCAGTACTTC. Residues: CASLGGQYQETQYF. The rearrangement joins TRBV28 to TRBJ2-5, with D possibly matching TRBD2 (7 bases). The ends were cut back, 8 bases at V and 0 bases at J, with 13 bases in the middle. The CDR3 is made up of 14 amino acids. Germline lookup yields CDR1 MDHEN and CDR2 SYDVKM.